This T cell receptor (beta chain) was recorded in a study of cytomegalovirus exposure and HLA in healthy donors. The CDR3 contains 14 residues. Trimming cost V 5 bases and J 0 bases, with 11 bases left between them. CDR1 SGHDT and CDR2 YYEEEE come from the germline V gene. This clone was detected only a few times. The PCR had 60 Vbeta and 13 Jbeta primers. Only in-frame clones appear in the TCRdb table, and some are missing; sequencing was by immunoSEQ multiplex PCR. The sample lists 180,000 or so clones; 75% to 90% were seen once. The rearrangement uses TRBV5-6 and TRBJ1-2; D is ambiguous. The sequencing sample was made of PBMCs. This receptor was obtained from a woman between 25 and 40 years old in good health and CMV-seronegative. CDR3 in DNA: TGTGCCAGCAGTCCGGGGTCAGCTAACTATGGCTACACCTTC. It translates to CASSPGSANYGYTF. Drawing the rest from reference TRBV5-6 and TRBJ1-2, the complete variable domain is DAGVTQSPTHLIKTRGQQVTLRCSPKSGHDTVSWYQQALGQGPQFIFQYYEEEERQRGNFPDRFSGHQFPNYSSELNVNALLLGDSALYLCASSPGSANYGYTFGSGTRLTVV.